What follows is one T cell receptor (beta chain) and its context. What it binds is not known. The entry originates in a study of cytomegalovirus exposure and HLA in healthy donors. Study-wide results and caveats: Many donors shared some public TCRs, even though most TCR sequences were rare. It was confirmed in vitro that a few of the CMV-associated chains were specific for CMV antigens. CMV serostatus was the only recorded immune exposure for donors. Per a prior analysis, the majority of TCR beta V segments were productive roughly 87% or roughly 30% of the time.

Primers included in the PCR were 60 Vbeta and 13 Jbeta primers. Repertoires were generated with immunoSEQ multiplex PCR, while TCRdb's copy carries only in-frame clones and drops some. Of tens of thousands of clones listed, around 80% are singletons. This CDR3 contains 15 residues. Germline CDR1 reads SGHRS; CDR2 reads YFSETQ. With 1 base clipped from V and 4 bases from J, the junction kept 4 bases outside the gene matches. The chain combines TRBV5-1 with TRBJ2-3, with 9 bases fitting TRBD2. This TCR came from a male donor in good health and CMV-seropositive. Sequenced input: PBMCs. The CDR3 spells CASSLFSGSADTQYF. DNA of the CDR3: TGCGCCAGCAGCTTGTTTAGCGGGAGTGCAGATACGCAGTATTTT.